This T cell receptor beta chain was captured in a study of blood T cell repertoires in COVID-19. Across the whole study: Samples of COVID-19 (acute and convalescent) were obtained from the United States, Italy and Spain. PBMCs, B-cell-depleted T cells, or T cells were the source of the cDNA or gDNA that made up the material.

In the original workflow: Scientists estimated how many nucleated cells there were by amplifying reference gene primers. Clones were read by immunoSEQ multiplex PCR, and TCRdb kept only the in-frame ones, dropping some. That table supplies the V and J calls and clone size; D and trimming were determined from the DNA. This table has approximately 250,000 clones, 84% appearing once. The CDR3 covers 13 residues. The ends were cut back, 7 bases at V and 7 bases at J, with 20 bases in the middle. Per germline, CDR1 SQVTM and CDR2 ANQGSEA. The sequence derives from a man aged 40-55 years who had recovered from COVID-19. Sequenced sample: peripheral blood. This chain joins TRBV29-1 and TRBJ2-7, with D possibly TRBD1 on 5 matching bases. CDR3 nucleotides: TGCAGCGGGAAAGAGGACACCTTGGGGGAGCAGTACTTC. Protein product: CSGKEDTLGEQYF.